One and the same sample provided the 27 T cell receptor beta chains below, sequenced in a study of T cell repertoires in cytomegalovirus infection (dated by TCRdb to between 2018 and 2020). Sequencing took place on an Illumina HiSeq 1500. TCRdb cleaned the public reads at Q25 with fastp, built clones with MiXCR and kept in-frame beta chains. Rows are unified per CDR3 protein, each entry keeping the most common DNA and genes. For this sample the table gives about 250,000 distinct CDR3 sequences, of which around 15% were detected only once. Over 40% of the sample rests with the top ten. Sequenced material: CD8+ T cells from PBMCs. Source of these receptors: a human donor in good health (CMV status not recorded). Some clones in this sample may be carry-over from other donors' samples.

This clonotype was counted ten times or more. This chain connects TRBV12-3 or TRBV12-4 to TRBJ2-2, with 12 bases that match TRBD2. The CDR3 covers 16 residues. With 6 bases clipped from V and 3 bases from J, the junction kept 5 bases outside the gene matches. The CDR3 spells CASRSSGGAYTGELFF. For the CDR3, the DNA is TGTGCCAGCAGGTCTAGCGGGGGGGCCTACACCGGGGAGCTGTTTTTT.

In its sample, this clonotype was seen a few times. The chain recombines TRBV28 with TRBJ2-7; TRBD1 aligns across 10 bases. CDR1 and CDR2 (germline): MDHEN, SYDVKM. This CDR3 contains 15 residues. V shed 6 bases and J 4 bases; nucleotides not matched to a gene: 9. This chain's CDR3 is CASRTGTGVNYEQYF. The CDR3 nucleotides are TGTGCCAGCAGAACCGGGACAGGGGTTAATTACGAGCAGTACTTC.

The table lists this clonotype with a few counts. V and J are TRBV6-6 and TRBJ2-7; the D gene is possibly TRBD1 (5 bases). V was clipped by 2 bases and J by 1 base, with 15 bases between them. The CDR3 runs 16 residues. Germline V gene lookup returns CDR1 MNHNY and CDR2 SVGAGI (reference sequence). CDR3 loop: CASSYPRAGKSYEQYF. CDR3 nucleotides: TGTGCCAGCAGTTACCCCAGAGCAGGGAAGTCCTACGAGCAGTACTTC.

V and J are TRBV27 and TRBJ2-7; D is uncertain. CDR1 is MNHEY, CDR2 SMNVEV, per germline (reference sequence). The CDR3 runs to 14 residues. V was trimmed by 4 bases and J by 4 bases, leaving 14 bases between them. CDR3 coding DNA: TGTGCCAGCAGTTGGAAGGGCAGATATTACGAGCAGTACTTC. Protein product: CASSWKGRYYEQYF.

In its sample, this clonotype was seen many times. The gene calls are TRBV7-2 and TRBJ2-1; 11 bases align to TRBD2. The V and J ends lost 5 bases and 3 bases, in that order; junction bases with no gene match: 3. In germline, CDR1 is SGHTA, CDR2 FQGNSA. This CDR3 has 15 residues. The CDR3 sequence: CASSPTSGGYNEQFF. CDR3 coding DNA: TGTGCCAGCAGCCCCACTAGCGGGGGCTACAATGAGCAGTTCTTC.

This clonotype was counted between two and nine times. The genes are TRBV5-6 and TRBJ1-1; D not resolved. The germline CDR1 and CDR2 sequences are SGHDT and YYEEEE. V gave up 4 bases and J gave up 0 bases, with 16 bases separating them. The CDR3 contains 16 residues. This chain's CDR3 is CASSLRTGNLNTEAFF. Here the CDR3 DNA reads TGTGCCAGCAGCCTCAGAACCGGGAACTTGAACACTGAAGCTTTCTTT.

The V and J genes are TRBV29-1 and TRBJ2-2; unclear D gene. V gave up 6 bases and J gave up 4 bases, with 9 bases separating them. Germline V gene data show CDR1 as SQVTM and CDR2 as ANQGSEA. The CDR3 loop spans 12 amino acids. For the CDR3, the DNA is TGCAGCGTCACAGTTGGCACCGGGGAGCTGTTTTTT. It encodes CSVTVGTGELFF.

Only a few counts were recorded for this clonotype. This sequence joins TRBV6-6 and TRBJ1-4, with no clear D. Germline CDR1 reads MNHNY; CDR2 reads SVGAGI (reference sequence). CDR3 size: 13 residues. Trimming pared 6 bases from V and 6 bases from J, leaving 11 bases between. The CDR3 here is CASRTYPDEKLFF. Written as DNA, the CDR3 is TGTGCCAGCAGGACATATCCCGATGAAAAACTGTTTTTT.

In regard to this clonotype: A much larger clone is a single base away; this may be a read error. This chain uses TRBV6-1 with TRBJ1-1; D is perhaps TRBD1 (5 bases). There are 16 residues in the CDR3. The germline gives CDR1 MNHNS, CDR2 SASEGT. V lost 4 bases and J 5 bases, leaving 20 bases between the germline ends. CDR3 sequence (DNA): TGTGCCAGCAGTGTACCTCCGGGGGTGCTTAGAACTGAAGCTTTCTTT. The encoded protein is CASSVPPGVLRTEAFF.

This clonotype showed up many times. The rearrangement joins TRBV7-6 to TRBJ1-1, with 8 bases that match TRBD1. The CDR3 contains 17 residues. Germline V CDR1 and CDR2: SGHVS, FNYEAQ. The V gene end was trimmed by 1 base and the J gene end by 2 bases; junction bases not matched to a gene: 9. CDR3 in amino acids: CASSLDTGGGGNTEAFF. DNA for the CDR3: TGTGCCAGCAGCTTAGATACAGGGGGAGGAGGAAACACTGAAGCTTTCTTT.

This clonotype was detected ten times or more. The genes are TRBV6-1 and TRBJ2-1, with a tentative D call TRBD1 (6 bases). Per germline, CDR1 MNHNS and CDR2 SASEGT. This CDR3 comprises 15 residues. V was trimmed by 2 bases and J by 0 bases, leaving 8 bases between them. The CDR3 protein is CASSELGGSYNEQFF. CDR3 sequence (DNA): TGTGCCAGCAGTGAACTAGGGGGCTCCTACAATGAGCAGTTCTTC.

V gene TRBV6-2 or TRBV6-3 combines with J gene TRBJ1-6; no firm D call. Germline V gene data show CDR1 as MNHEY and CDR2 as SVGEGT. The CDR3 runs 14 residues. V was cut by 4 bases and J by 15 bases, with 19 bases left in between. DNA for the CDR3: TGTGCCAGCAGTTGGAATAGGGAGGATTCTCGCCTCCACTTT. Protein: CASSWNREDSRLHF.

The chain combines TRBV5-1 with TRBJ2-2; D possibly corresponds to TRBD2 (5 bases). This CDR3 contains 12 residues. The germline CDR1 and CDR2 sequences are SGHRS and YFSETQ. V was cut by 2 bases and J by 7 bases, with 6 bases left in between. In DNA form, the CDR3 reads TGCGCCAGCAGCTTCGAGGGCGGGGAGCTGTTTTTT. Its protein product is CASSFEGGELFF.

In DNA, the CDR3 is TGCAGCGTCGCCAGGGGAGTAGTGAACACTGAAGCTTTCTTT. Amino acid sequence: CSVARGVVNTEAFF. The chain is built from TRBV29-1 and TRBJ1-1; D perhaps matches TRBD1 (6 bases). Trimming removed 6 bases from V and 0 bases from J, with 14 bases in between. Germline-derived CDR1 and CDR2 are SQVTM and ANQGSEA. This CDR3 comprises 14 residues. Full variable domain (outside the CDR3, taken from reference TRBV29-1 and TRBJ1-1): SAVISQKPSRDICQRGTSLTIQCQVDSQVTMMFWYRQQPGQSLTLIATANQGSEATYESGFVIDKFPISRPNLTFSTLTVSNMSPEDSSIYLCSVARGVVNTEAFFGQGTRLTVV.

This clonotype was counted only a few times. The chain combines TRBV14 with TRBJ2-7; possible D gene TRBD1, 6 bases. Trimming left V 4 bases short and J 4 bases short, with 14 bases between. Germline-derived CDR1 and CDR2 are SGHDN and FVKESK. This CDR3 has 14 residues. The CDR3 loop is CASSLGTGWYEQYF. The CDR3 coding sequence is TGTGCCAGCAGCCTCGGAACAGGGTGGTACGAGCAGTACTTC.

This clonotype was detected many times. The chain links TRBV7-2 to TRBJ2-7, with 10 positions matching TRBD2. Trimming removed 5 bases from V and 0 bases from J; junction bases left unmatched: 4. Germline V lookup: CDR1 SGHTA, CDR2 FQGNSA. This CDR3 has 15 amino acids. The CDR3 DNA follows: TGTGCCAGCAGCCCTAGCGGGGGCGTCTCCTACGAGCAGTACTTC. The encoded protein is CASSPSGGVSYEQYF.

Points on this clonotype: This may be a read error, as it is one base from a much larger clone. V is TRBV7-6 and J is TRBJ1-2; 8 bases map to TRBD1. V dropped 5 bases and J dropped 9; count of bases not matched to a gene: 11. CDR3 length: 14 amino acids. Germline CDR1 reads SGHVS; CDR2 reads FNYEAQ. The CDR3 here is CASSQERTGYCYTF. CDR3 in DNA: TGTGCCAGCAGCCAAGAACGGACAGGGTATTGCTACACCTTC.

This chain links TRBV10-3 with TRBJ2-5; no definite D call. The CDR3 is 14 residues long. Trimming stripped 3 bases from V and 2 bases from J, with 10 bases between. Germline V gene lookup returns CDR1 ENHRY and CDR2 SYGVKD. CDR3 in amino acids: CAISDSQEQETQYF. DNA for the CDR3: TGTGCCATCAGTGATAGCCAGGAACAAGAGACCCAGTACTTC.

In its sample, this clonotype was seen a few times. This chain joins TRBV28 and TRBJ2-7; 12 nucleotides agree with TRBD1. The CDR3 sequence is 14 residues long. CDR1 is MDHEN and CDR2 is SYDVKM in the germline V gene. The V and J ends lost 8 bases and 7 bases, in that order; junction bases with no gene match: 9. The CDR3 DNA reads TGTGCCAGCTTTCCGGGACAGGGGGCGAGAGAGCAGTACTTC. Encoded protein: CASFPGQGAREQYF.

There are many counts of this clonotype. V gene TRBV7-2 combines with J gene TRBJ2-7; D gene uncertain. V was cut by 3 bases and J by 0 bases, with 6 bases left in between. This CDR3 is 13 amino acids long. Germline CDR1 is SGHTA and CDR2 is FQGNSA. The CDR3 bases are TGTGCCAGCAGCTTGGAGAGCTCCTACGAGCAGTACTTC. Protein sequence: CASSLESSYEQYF.

This clonotype has at least ten counts. The chain combines TRBV28 with TRBJ2-5; no definite D call. The germline V gene encodes CDR1 MDHEN and CDR2 SYDVKM. There are 13 residues in the CDR3. The V and J ends lost 3 bases and 3 bases respectively, with 8 bases between them. CDR3 loop: CASSFSGKETQYF. As DNA, the CDR3 is TGTGCCAGCAGTTTTTCTGGGAAAGAGACCCAGTACTTC.

The gene calls are TRBV6-6 and TRBJ2-2; D possibly matches TRBD1 or TRBD2 (5 bases each). CDR1 MNHNY and CDR2 SVGAGI come from the germline V gene (reference sequence). With 2 bases removed from V and 4 bases from J, the gap between germline ends came to 14 bases. This CDR3 contains 16 residues. The CDR3 spells CASSYVSSGSTGELFF. In DNA form, the CDR3 reads TGTGCCAGCAGTTACGTTTCATCAGGGAGCACCGGGGAGCTGTTTTTT.

The J gene is TRBJ2-5, the V gene TRBV5-6, with 8 positions matching TRBD1. The CDR3 runs to 16 residues. V dropped 5 bases and J dropped 1; count of bases not matched to a gene: 10. The germline V gene encodes CDR1 SGHDT and CDR2 YYEEEE. CDR3 region: CASSSRQGRFQETQYF. DNA for the CDR3: TGTGCCAGCAGTTCAAGACAGGGGCGATTCCAAGAGACCCAGTACTTC.

V usage is TRBV7-4 and J usage is TRBJ1-1; maybe TRBD1 (6 bases). Trimming pared 2 bases from V and 6 bases from J, leaving 16 bases between. This CDR3 is built from 15 residues. The germline CDR1 and CDR2 sequences are SGHVT and SQSDAQ. CDR3 sequence: CASSLRGGAGAEAFF. DNA for the CDR3: TGTGCCAGCAGCTTACGAGGGGGGGCAGGGGCTGAAGCTTTCTTT.

This rearrangement joins TRBV20-1 to TRBJ1-2, with D possibly TRBD1 on 5 matching bases. Germline CDR1 reads DFQATT; CDR2 reads SNEGSKA (reference sequence). This CDR3 has 15 residues. Deletions cut 0 bases from V and 4 bases from J, with 15 bases between. The CDR3 DNA sequence: TGCAGTGCTAGAGATGCGCAGGGAAGTACCTATGGCTACACCTTC. Protein: CSARDAQGSTYGYTF.

This clonotype was found a few times. V and J are TRBV7-6 and TRBJ2-3; D might be TRBD1 (6 bases). The germline V gene has CDR1 SGHVS and CDR2 FNYEAQ. Trimming took off 2 bases at V and 0 bases at J, with 18 bases between the two ends. This CDR3 has 18 residues. The CDR3 bases are TGTGCCAGCAGCTTAAATGGGGGCCTGGCCTCTAGCACAGATACGCAGTATTTT. Amino acid sequence: CASSLNGGLASSTDTQYF.

The genes are TRBV12-3 or TRBV12-4 and TRBJ1-2, with 10 bases matching TRBD1. V dropped 6 bases and J dropped 2; count of bases not matched to a gene: 12. This CDR3 is 17 amino acids long. In DNA form, the CDR3 reads TGTGCCAGCAGGGACCCGGGACAGGGGCCAATAAACTATGGCTACACCTTC. It is translated as CASRDPGQGPINYGYTF.